This T cell receptor beta chain was captured by sequencing in a study of shared clonotypes between healthy human individuals. Study context: Two women and a few men aged 18 to 49 made up the donors.

For this clone: The target antigen is unknown.

Study results and caveats: Larger estimated richness was generally recorded for naive subsets relative to memory subsets. Blood alone was sampled, and tissue repertoires likely differ.

Clones were sequenced by immunoSEQ multiplex PCR, and TCRdb holds only the in-frame ones, with some missing. The repertoire includes millions of clones, approximately 90% of them detected once, and around 0.14% sits in the top ten. Sequencing was carried out using naive CD4+ T cells sorted from blood. Noted subset: CD45RA+ positively selected. This TCR derives from a young man in good health.

The CDR3 coding sequence is TGTGCCAGCAGCTCCTCGGACAGAAGAAATGAAAAACTGTTTTTT. Amino acid sequence: CASSSSDRRNEKLFF. The gene calls are TRBV7-9 and TRBJ1-4; TRBD1 is a possible D gene (6 bases). The CDR3 is 15 residues long. The V end was cut by 4 bases, the J end by 5 bases, with 14 bases between. CDR1 and CDR2 (germline): SEHNR, FQNEAQ (reference sequence).